A selection of T cell receptor beta chains follows, all from one sample in a study of T cell responses to AZD1222 COVID-19 vaccine. Measured with immunoSEQ multiplex PCR; TCRdb has only the in-frame clones, and not every one. The profile covers nearly 110,000 clones, with 92% appearing a single time and about 9.1% taken by the ten largest. The sample consisted of peripheral blood, taken 28 days after the second AZD1222 dose. The source is an adult who received the AZD1222 COVID-19 vaccine. The CDR3 runs from the conserved cysteine through the conserved F or W. The order of the fields is J gene, clone size, D gene, V gene, CDR3 DNA, CDR3 protein. A D gene is named only where the DNA matches it firmly. Clone size is not always given. Where it is, it says once, few, many or a class for expanded clones.

>TRBJ1-1|-|-|TRBV5-5
TGTGCCAGCAGCAAAGGGTGGGGCACTGAAGCTTTCTTT
CASSKGWGTEAFF
>TRBJ2-5|-|TRBD2|TRBV24-1
TGTGCCACCAGTTCACTAGCGGGAGGTTTCCAAGAGACCCAGTACTTC
CATSSLAGGFQETQYF
>TRBJ2-5|-|-|TRBV2
TGTGCCAGCAGACCCATGCTCAACCAAGAGACCCAGTACTTC
CASRPMLNQETQYF
>TRBJ2-1|-|-|TRBV11-2
TGTGCCAGCAGCTTTGGATTAAATTACAATGAGCAGTTCTTC
CASSFGLNYNEQFF
>TRBJ1-1|-|-|TRBV30
TGTGCCTGGAGTGAACAGACGGACACTGAAGCTTTCTTT
CAWSEQTDTEAFF
>TRBJ1-1|once|-|TRBV21-1
TGTGCCAGCAGCATGAACACTGAAGCTTTCTTT
CASSMNTEAFF
>TRBJ2-5|-|-|TRBV28
TGTGCCAGCAGTTTTACCGGACATGATCAAGAGACCCAGTACTTC
CASSFTGHDQETQYF
>TRBJ1-5|-|-|TRBV24-1
TGTGCCACCAGTGATTCGACAGACCCAAAACAGCCCCAGCATTTT
CATSDSTDPKQPQHF
>TRBJ1-3|-|TRBD1|TRBV5-1
TGCGCCAGCAGCTTGGCTGGGACAGGGAGAAACACCATATATTTT
CASSLAGTGRNTIYF
>TRBJ2-2|-|-|TRBV30
TGTGCCTGGAGTCGAGGTACCGGGGAGCTGTTTTTT
CAWSRGTGELFF
>TRBJ2-7|once|TRBD1|TRBV6-2/TRBV6-3
TGTGCCAGCAGTTACTCAAAGACAGGGGGCCGTTCGGTCGAGCAGTACTTC
CASSYSKTGGRSVEQYF
>TRBJ2-1|-|-|TRBV27
TGTGTTAACCCAGGGTTCAATGAGCAGTTCTTC
CVNPGFNEQFF
>TRBJ2-5|-|-|TRBV7-2
TGTGCCAGCAGCCCTCAGCGGGTCCAAGAGACCCAGTACTTC
CASSPQRVQETQYF
>TRBJ1-1|-|-|TRBV19
TGTGCCAGTAGCTTTCAGGAGCTGAACATGAACACTGAAGCTTTCTTT
CASSFQELNMNTEAFF
>TRBJ1-3|-|-|TRBV27
TGTGCCAGCAGTATAACCGGACAGTCTGGAAACACCATATATTTT
CASSITGQSGNTIYF
>TRBJ2-7|-|-|TRBV28
TGTGCCAGCAGCTCAGGGTTCTACGAGCAGTACTTC
CASSSGFYEQYF
>TRBJ2-1|once|-|TRBV6-5
TGTGCCAGCACCGACTACAATGAGCAGTTCTTC
CASTDYNEQFF
>TRBJ2-5|-|-|TRBV11-2
TGTGCCAGCAGCCTACTTCGAGAGACCCAGTACTTC
CASSLLRETQYF
>TRBJ1-2|-|-|TRBV5-5
TGTGCCAGCAGCTTGGAGGGCACTCAGGTTTCTAACTATGGCTACACCTTC
CASSLEGTQVSNYGYTF
>TRBJ2-1|-|-|TRBV7-9
TGTGCCAGCATCCTAAATGAGCAGTTCTTC
CASILNEQFF
>TRBJ1-6|-|-|TRBV19
TGTGCCAGTAGTATACAGGGACATAATTCACCCCTCCACTTT
CASSIQGHNSPLHF
>TRBJ1-5|once|TRBD1|TRBV19
TGTGCCAGTACTCAACAGGGGGCCAATCAGCCCCAGCATTTT
CASTQQGANQPQHF
>TRBJ1-3|-|-|TRBV5-1
TGCGCCAGCAGCCGTGTACGACCCAGCTCTGGAAACACCATATATTTT
CASSRVRPSSGNTIYF
>TRBJ1-2|-|-|TRBV19
TGTGCCAGTAGTATGACGGACAGAACCCTTGGCTACACCTTC
CASSMTDRTLGYTF
>TRBJ1-4|-|TRBD1|TRBV19
TGTGCCAGTAGTACACAGGGGTCGTTTCCACTGTTTTTT
CASSTQGSFPLFF
>TRBJ1-3|-|-|TRBV10-3
TGTGCCATCAGTGAGCAGACAGTCAGCGTGACTGGAAACACCATATATTTT
CAISEQTVSVTGNTIYF
>TRBJ2-7|-|TRBD1|TRBV11-3
TGTGCCAGCAGCCTAGGGGACAGCTACGAGCAGTACTTC
CASSLGDSYEQYF
>TRBJ1-1|-|-|TRBV28
TGTGCCAGCAGTTTCCCCACAGGGTTACCTGAAGCTTTCTTT
CASSFPTGLPEAFF
>TRBJ2-7|-|-|TRBV2
TGTGCCAGCAGTGAAGTCGCGTCGCGGTACTTC
CASSEVASRYF
>TRBJ1-3|-|-|TRBV4-1
TGCGCCAGCAGCTTAGAAGGGGGTTTTGGAAACACCATATATTTT
CASSLEGGFGNTIYF
>TRBJ2-3|-|TRBD1|TRBV5-1
TGCGCCAGCAGCTTAGGACAGGGTCCCACAGATACGCAGTATTTT
CASSLGQGPTDTQYF
>TRBJ1-4|-|-|TRBV28
TGTGCCAGCAGCGGAGGAACAGTGGGTAATGAAAAACTGTTTTTT
CASSGGTVGNEKLFF
>TRBJ2-3|-|-|TRBV10-3
TGTGCCATCGCCGACAGTGTGCCGCAGTATTTT
CAIADSVPQYF
>TRBJ1-5|-|TRBD1|TRBV29-1
TGCAGCGCCACGGACAGGAATAGCAATCAGCCCCAGCATTTT
CSATDRNSNQPQHF
>TRBJ1-5|-|-|TRBV7-2
TGTGCCAGCAGCTTTGGAGGGCGTTATCAGCCCCAGCATTTT
CASSFGGRYQPQHF
>TRBJ2-2|-|TRBD1|TRBV7-6
TGTGCCAGCAGGTTCCAGGGGGCCACCGGGGAGCTGTTTTTT
CASRFQGATGELFF
>TRBJ2-7|-|-|TRBV27
TGTGCCAGCAGTTTATACGGGGCCGAGCAGTACTTC
CASSLYGAEQYF
>TRBJ2-7|-|-|TRBV19
TGTGCCAGTGGCACACCCCTTGGGGCGCAGTACTTC
CASGTPLGAQYF
>TRBJ1-5|-|-|TRBV12-5
TGTGCTAGTGGGCGCGCGGGGCAAACATTAATCAATCAGCCCCAGCATTTT
CASGRAGQTLINQPQHF
>TRBJ2-7|-|-|TRBV3-1/TRBV3-2
TGTGCCAGCAGCCAAGGCATCTCCCCGCCGGAGCAGTACTTC
CASSQGISPPEQYF
>TRBJ2-5|-|TRBD2|TRBV30
TGTGCCTGGAGTGAAAAATTGGGCGGGAGTGGGGAGACCCAGTACTTC
CAWSEKLGGSGETQYF
>TRBJ2-7|-|-|TRBV5-5
TGTGCCAGCAGCCAACTATACGAGCAGTACTTC
CASSQLYEQYF
>TRBJ2-1|-|TRBD2|TRBV2
TGTGCCTCCGTCCGTTCTCTAGCGGGTAACAATGAGCAGTTCTTC
CASVRSLAGNNEQFF
>TRBJ1-5|-|-|TRBV4-2
TGTGCCAGCAGCCCGCGCGACAGGTCTCAGCCCCAGCATTTT
CASSPRDRSQPQHF
>TRBJ1-3|-|-|TRBV2
TGTGCCAGCAGTGAACGAGGAAACACCATATATTTT
CASSERGNTIYF
>TRBJ1-4|-|-|TRBV6-5
TGTGCCAGCAGTTACTATGGGCAAGAAAAACTGTTTTTT
CASSYYGQEKLFF
>TRBJ2-2|-|-|TRBV19
TGTGCCAGTAACCTGCGGGGCGGGAACACCGGGGAGCTGTTTTTT
CASNLRGGNTGELFF
>TRBJ2-6|-|-|TRBV19
TGTGCCAGTCAAATCGGGCAGGGTTTCTCTGGGGCCAACGTCCTGACTTTC
CASQIGQGFSGANVLTF
>TRBJ2-5|-|-|TRBV30
TGTGCCTGGAGTTTGCAAGAGACCCAGTACTTC
CAWSLQETQYF
>TRBJ2-7|-|-|TRBV19
TGTGCCAGTAGCGGACCGAGCTCCTACGAGCAGTACTTC
CASSGPSSYEQYF
>TRBJ2-5|once|-|TRBV18
TGTGCCAGCTCACCAGGCGCAGTTCAAGAGACCCAGTACTTC
CASSPGAVQETQYF